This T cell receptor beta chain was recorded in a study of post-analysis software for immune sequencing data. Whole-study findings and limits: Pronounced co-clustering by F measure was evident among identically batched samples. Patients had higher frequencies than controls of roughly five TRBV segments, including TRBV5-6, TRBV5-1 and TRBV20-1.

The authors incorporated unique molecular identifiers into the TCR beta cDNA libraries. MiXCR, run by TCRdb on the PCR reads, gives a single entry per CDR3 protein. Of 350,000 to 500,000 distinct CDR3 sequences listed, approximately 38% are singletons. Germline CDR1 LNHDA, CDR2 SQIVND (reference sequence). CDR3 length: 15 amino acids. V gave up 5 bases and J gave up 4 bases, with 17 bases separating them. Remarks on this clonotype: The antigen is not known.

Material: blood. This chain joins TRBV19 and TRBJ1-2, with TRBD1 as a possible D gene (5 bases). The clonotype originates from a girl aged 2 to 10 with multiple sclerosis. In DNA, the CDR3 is TGTGCCAGTAGTCCGGACATTGGGGATATCTATGGCTACACCTTC. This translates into CASSPDIGDIYGYTF.